This TCR beta chain was sequenced in a study of blood T cell repertoires in COVID-19. At the level of the study: Acute and convalescent COVID-19 samples came from the United States, Italy and Spain. T cells, B-cell-depleted T cells, or PBMCs supplied cDNA or gDNA.

The CDR3 contains 15 residues. V shed 4 bases and J shed 1 base, with 8 bases lying between them. The germline gives CDR1 MNHEY, CDR2 SVGAGI. Study processing details: Reference gene primers were amplified, and this amplification served to estimate nucleated cell counts. Repertoires were generated with immunoSEQ multiplex PCR, while TCRdb's copy carries only in-frame clones and drops some. From that table come the V and J calls and clone size; the DNA was used to work out D and trimming. Among 80,000 to 100,000 clones listed, 87% were seen once. Sequenced sample: peripheral blood. The chain carries TRBV6-5 and TRBJ1-6; a possible D gene is TRBD1 (6 bases). This receptor was obtained from a man between 70 and 80 years old with acute or convalescent COVID-19. CDR3 protein: CASSFQGSYNSPLHF. The CDR3 nucleotides read TGTGCCAGCAGTTTCCAGGGGTCCTATAATTCACCCCTCCACTTT.